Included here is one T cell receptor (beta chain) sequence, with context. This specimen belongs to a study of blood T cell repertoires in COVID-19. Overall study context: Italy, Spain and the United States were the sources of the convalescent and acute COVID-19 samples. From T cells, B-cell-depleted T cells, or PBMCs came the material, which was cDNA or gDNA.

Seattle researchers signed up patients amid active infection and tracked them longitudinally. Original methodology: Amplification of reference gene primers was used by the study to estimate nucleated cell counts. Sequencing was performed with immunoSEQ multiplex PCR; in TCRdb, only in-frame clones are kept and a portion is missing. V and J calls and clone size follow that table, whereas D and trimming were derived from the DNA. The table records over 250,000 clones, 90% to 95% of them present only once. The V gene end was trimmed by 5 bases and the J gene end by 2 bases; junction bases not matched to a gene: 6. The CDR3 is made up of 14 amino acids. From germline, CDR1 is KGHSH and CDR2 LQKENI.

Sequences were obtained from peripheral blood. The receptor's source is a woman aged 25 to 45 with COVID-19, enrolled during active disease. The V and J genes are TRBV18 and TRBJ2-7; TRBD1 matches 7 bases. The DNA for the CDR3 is TGTGCCAGCTCAACCGGGACAGAAGCCTACGAGCAGTACTTC. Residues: CASSTGTEAYEQYF.